The 18 T cell receptor beta chains listed next were all sequenced from one sample in a study of blood T cell repertoires in COVID-19. Clones were read by immunoSEQ multiplex PCR, and TCRdb kept only the in-frame ones, dropping some. This sample carries 150,000 or so clones, 75% to 85% of them seen once, and the ten largest clones take 12%. Sequences were obtained from peripheral blood. The origin of the receptors is a woman aged 55-69 years with COVID-19, enrolled during active disease.

The DNA of the CDR3 is TGCGCCAGCAGCCCCTACAGGGTTGACACTGAAGCTTTCTTT. Amino acids: CASSPYRVDTEAFF. The chain employs TRBV5-1 and TRBJ1-1; TRBD1 is a possible D gene (6 bases). CDR1 and CDR2 (germline): SGHRS, YFSETQ. Trimming pared 4 bases from V and 3 bases from J, leaving 13 bases between. The CDR3 consists of 14 residues.

This chain joins TRBV30 and TRBJ2-1; TRBD1 matches at 8 bases. Germline CDR1 is GTSNPN and CDR2 is SVGIG (reference sequence). V lost 2 bases, J lost 10 bases, and 4 bases stayed unmatched. The CDR3 spans 12 residues. The CDR3 region has the DNA TGTGCCTGGAGTCCCCAGGGGGCAGAGCAGTTCTTC. This codes for CAWSPQGAEQFF. The entire variable domain, with the rest obtained from reference TRBV30 and TRBJ2-1, is as follows: SQTIHQWPATLVQPVGSPLSLECTVEGTSNPNLYWYRQAAGRGLQLLFYSVGIGQISSEVPQNLSASRPQDRQFILSSKKLLLSDSGFYLCAWSPQGAEQFFGPGTRLTVL.

This clone was recorded only once. The gene calls are TRBV6-5 and TRBJ1-5; D unresolved. Germline V gives CDR1 MNHEY, CDR2 SVGAGI. Trimming shortened V by 10 bases and J by 7 bases, and 14 bases separated the two germline ends. This CDR3 contains 12 residues. DNA for the CDR3: TGTGCCACCGCGGACCGGGGACAGCCCCAGCATTTT. It codes for CATADRGQPQHF.

For the CDR3, the DNA is TGTGCCAGCAGCAGGACAGGGGTTGGGAGCTACGAGCAGTACGTC. It encodes CASSRTGVGSYEQYV. The chain combines TRBV11-2 with TRBJ2-7; 9 nucleotides line up with TRBD1. V gave up 5 bases and J gave up 3 bases; unmatched junction bases: 8. The CDR3 runs 15 residues. Germline V gives CDR1 SGHAT, CDR2 FQNNGV.

This chain connects TRBV6-6 to TRBJ2-7; D call uncertain. V gave up 6 bases and J gave up 3 bases, with 18 bases separating them. The CDR3 is 15 residues long. Germline V CDR1 and CDR2: MNHNY, SVGAGI (reference sequence). The CDR3 coding sequence is TGTGCCAGCAGCCCATCGCCGGGTCTTGACTACGAGCAGTACTTC. Protein: CASSPSPGLDYEQYF.

The V and J genes are TRBV18 and TRBJ1-1; 8 bases fit TRBD1. The V gene end was trimmed by 3 bases and the J gene end by 11 bases; junction bases not matched to a gene: 2. This CDR3 has 11 residues. Germline loops: CDR1 KGHSH, CDR2 LQKENI. This CDR3 is CASSPGQAAFF. Here the CDR3 DNA reads TGTGCCAGCTCACCGGGACAGGCGGCTTTCTTT.

With regard to this clone: Other nucleotide sequences from this sample produce the same CDR3. J is TRBJ1-2 and V is TRBV5-1; 11 positions agree with TRBD1. The CDR3 sequence is 15 residues long. Trimming took 2 bases from V and 5 from J; bases not matched to a gene: 5. Germline-derived CDR1 and CDR2 are SGHRS and YFSETQ. CDR3 loop: CASSLGQGAFYGYTF. The CDR3 nucleotides are TGCGCCAGCAGCTTAGGACAGGGGGCGTTTTATGGCTACACCTTC.

The V call is TRBV5-4, the J call TRBJ2-5; TRBD1 is a possible D gene (6 bases). Germline V gene sequence: CDR1 SGHNT, CDR2 YYREEE (reference sequence). The V and J ends lost 0 bases and 5 bases respectively, with 14 bases between them. The CDR3 sequence is 15 residues long. DNA of the CDR3: TGTGCCAGCAGCTTGGACGTGGGGGCGAGGGAGACCCAGTACTTC. This codes for CASSLDVGARETQYF.

This chain links TRBV3-1 (or the pseudogene TRBV3-2) with TRBJ1-2; 8 bases agree with TRBD1. V gave up 1 base and J gave up 8 bases; unmatched junction bases: 12. Germline V lookup: CDR1 LGHDT, CDR2 YNNKEL (reference sequence). The CDR3 runs 16 residues. The CDR3: CASSQARSGGARGYTF. The CDR3 region has the DNA TGTGCCAGCAGCCAAGCCCGCTCAGGGGGCGCGCGGGGCTACACCTTC.

The gene calls are TRBV19 and TRBJ1-2, with D possibly being TRBD1 (6 bases). Germline values: CDR1 LNHDA, CDR2 SQIVND (reference sequence). The V end was cut by 5 bases, the J end by 2 bases, with 9 bases between. This CDR3 comprises 13 residues. Here the CDR3 DNA reads TGTGCCAGTAGTTCGGGGACAAACTATGGCTACACCTTC. It yields the protein CASSSGTNYGYTF.

The chain couples TRBV29-1 to TRBJ2-3; TRBD2 matches at 8 bases. Per germline, CDR1 SQVTM and CDR2 ANQGSEA. After removal of 3 bases from V and 2 bases from J, the junction contained 10 bases not matched to a gene. CDR3 length: 16 amino acids. CDR3 sequence reads: CSVEGFLREATDTQYF. As DNA, the CDR3 is TGCAGCGTTGAGGGATTTTTGCGGGAGGCCACAGATACGCAGTATTTT.

The gene calls are TRBV29-1 and TRBJ1-6; 7 positions agree with TRBD1. J gave up 3 bases and V 4 bases, and 0 bases lay outside the gene matches. Germline CDR1 and CDR2: SQVTM and ANQGSEA. This CDR3 comprises 13 residues. The CDR3 region is CSVGDSYNSPLHF. CDR3 sequence (DNA): TGCAGCGTTGGGGACAGCTATAATTCACCCCTCCACTTT. The full variable domain, rest sourced from reference TRBV29-1 and TRBJ1-6, is SAVISQKPSRDICQRGTSLTIQCQVDSQVTMMFWYRQQPGQSLTLIATANQGSEATYESGFVIDKFPISRPNLTFSTLTVSNMSPEDSSIYLCSVGDSYNSPLHFGNGTRLTVT.

The J gene is TRBJ2-2, the V gene TRBV19; 13 bases map to TRBD2. Looked up from germline, CDR1 is LNHDA and CDR2 is SQIVND (reference sequence). The trim removed 1 base at V and 12 bases at J, leaving 5 bases unmatched. This CDR3 is built from 15 residues. The CDR3 here is CASSIGGLAGNKLFF. For the CDR3, the DNA is TGTGCCAGTAGTATAGGGGGACTAGCGGGAAATAAGCTGTTTTTT.

The rearrangement uses TRBV10-3 and TRBJ1-5, with D tentatively TRBD1 (5 bases). Germline V gene data show CDR1 as ENHRY and CDR2 as SYGVKD. The V gene lost 0 bases and the J gene lost 4 bases, with 10 bases spanning the gap. The CDR3 sequence is 15 residues long. CDR3 protein: CAISESAGTNQPQHF. The CDR3, as DNA: TGTGCCATCAGTGAGTCGGCAGGGACTAATCAGCCCCAGCATTTT.

This chain joins TRBV7-9 and TRBJ2-3; D not certain. The germline gives CDR1 SEHNR, CDR2 FQNEAQ (reference sequence). The CDR3 has 13 amino acids. V lost 8 bases and J 2 bases, leaving 11 bases between the germline ends. This chain's CDR3 is CASRPGFTDTQYF. The CDR3 DNA reads TGTGCCAGCCGTCCGGGTTTCACAGATACGCAGTATTTT.

The V gene is TRBV6-1, the J gene TRBJ1-1; D unclear. CDR1 MNHNS and CDR2 SASEGT come from the germline V gene. Trimming cost V 3 bases and J 1 base, with 15 bases left between them. The CDR3 totals 16 residues. The CDR3 sequence is CASSDPPRQTNTEAFF. The CDR3 coding sequence is TGTGCCAGCAGTGATCCCCCAAGACAAACGAACACTGAAGCTTTCTTT.

The gene calls are TRBV6-5 and TRBJ1-5; a weak D match, TRBD1 (5 bases). CDR1 and CDR2 (germline): MNHEY, SVGAGI. This CDR3 is 16 amino acids long. The V end was cut by 2 bases, the J end by 0 bases, with 11 bases between. The DNA for the CDR3 is TGTGCCAGCAGTTACAGTGGACAATATAGCAATCAGCCCCAGCATTTT. Protein product: CASSYSGQYSNQPQHF.

V and J are TRBV6-5 and TRBJ2-1; 8 bases map to TRBD2. CDR1 is MNHEY and CDR2 is SVGAGI in the germline V gene. Trimming at V came to 8 bases and at J to 3 bases, leaving 6 bases not matched to a gene. The length of the CDR3 is 14 residues. The CDR3 sequence is CASAGTRHYNEQFF. CDR3 DNA: TGTGCCAGCGCCGGGACTAGACACTACAATGAGCAGTTCTTC.